This T cell receptor beta chain was obtained from a study of cytomegalovirus exposure and HLA in healthy donors. PCR involved 60 Vbeta and 13 Jbeta primers. The method was immunoSEQ multiplex PCR; TCRdb's version includes in-frame clones alone and lacks a portion of them. This sample yields around 160,000 clones, of which around four fifths are seen a single time; under 2% belongs to the top ten. Germline-derived CDR1 and CDR2 are MNHNS and SASEGT. The CDR3 has 12 amino acids. J gave up 4 bases and V 8 bases, and 4 bases lay outside the gene matches. This clone appeared a single time. The rearrangement links TRBV6-1 to TRBJ1-2; 7 nucleotides agree with TRBD1. The source material was PBMCs. This TCR derives from a woman between 18 and 30 years old in good health and CMV-seronegative. Here the CDR3 DNA reads TGTGCCAGCGGACAGGCCCGCTATGGCTACACCTTC. Translated, it gives CASGQARYGYTF.